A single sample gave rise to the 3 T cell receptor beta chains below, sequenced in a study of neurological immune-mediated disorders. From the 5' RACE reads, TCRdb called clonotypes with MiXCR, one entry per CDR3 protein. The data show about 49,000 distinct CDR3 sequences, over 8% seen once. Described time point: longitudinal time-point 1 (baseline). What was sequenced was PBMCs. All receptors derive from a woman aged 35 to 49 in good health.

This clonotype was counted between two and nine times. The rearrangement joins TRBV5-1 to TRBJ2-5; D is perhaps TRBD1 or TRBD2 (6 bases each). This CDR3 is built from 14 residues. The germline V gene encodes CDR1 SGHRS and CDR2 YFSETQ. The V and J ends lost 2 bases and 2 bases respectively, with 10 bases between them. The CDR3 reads CASSFQGRQETQYF. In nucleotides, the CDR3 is TGCGCCAGCAGCTTTCAGGGGAGGCAAGAGACCCAGTACTTC.

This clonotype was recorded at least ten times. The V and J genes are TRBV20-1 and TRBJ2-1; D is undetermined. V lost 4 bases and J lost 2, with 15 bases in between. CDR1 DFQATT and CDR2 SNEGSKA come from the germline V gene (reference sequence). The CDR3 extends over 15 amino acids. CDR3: CSATPIRGPYNEQFF. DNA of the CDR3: TGCAGTGCTACCCCCATCCGCGGACCCTACAATGAGCAGTTCTTC.

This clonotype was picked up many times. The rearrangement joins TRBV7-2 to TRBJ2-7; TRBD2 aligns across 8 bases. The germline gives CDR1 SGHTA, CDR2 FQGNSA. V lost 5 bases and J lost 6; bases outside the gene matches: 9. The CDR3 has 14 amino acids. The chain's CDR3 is CASSHGTRVIEQYF. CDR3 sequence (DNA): TGTGCCAGCAGCCACGGGACTAGAGTCATCGAGCAGTACTTC.